These 5 T cell receptor beta chains were sequenced from one sample in a study of shared clonotypes between healthy human individuals. This table comes from immunoSEQ multiplex PCR, and its TCRdb copy is limited to in-frame clones, with some not included. Of a few hundred thousand clones in the sample, less than 80% are singletons; the top ten hold more than 10%. Sequenced: PBMCs. Source of these receptors: a woman in her forties in good health. Some clones in this sample may be carry-over from other donors' samples.

The chain combines TRBV28 with TRBJ1-2; tentative D call: TRBD1 (5 bases). The germline V gene encodes CDR1 MDHEN and CDR2 SYDVKM. CDR3 length: 12 residues. Trimming removed 4 bases at V and 7 bases at J, with 10 bases between. The CDR3 sequence is CASSSRVSGYTF. CDR3 nucleotide sequence: TGTGCCAGCAGTTCCAGGGTTTCTGGCTACACCTTC.

V and J are TRBV4-2 and TRBJ2-7; TRBD2 agrees at 10 bases. V lost 2 bases, J lost 3 bases, and 4 bases stayed unmatched. CDR1 and CDR2 from the germline V gene are LGHNA and YNFKEQ. The length of the CDR3 is 15 residues. The DNA for the CDR3 is TGTGCCAGCAGCCAACGGACTAGCGGACTCTACGAGCAGTACTTC. This gives the protein CASSQRTSGLYEQYF.

The V gene is TRBV30, the J gene TRBJ2-3; 8 bases map to TRBD2. The CDR3 totals 15 residues. The germline CDR1 and CDR2 sequences are GTSNPN and SVGIG (reference sequence). V was pared by 4 bases and J by 5 bases, with 11 bases of the junction left unmatched. The CDR3 coding sequence is TGTGCCTGGAAGGGTGGAGCGGGAGCCGGAGATACGCAGTATTTT. It translates to CAWKGGAGAGDTQYF.

This sequence joins TRBV15 and TRBJ2-3, with D tentatively TRBD2 (5 bases). The germline CDR1 and CDR2 sequences are LNHNV and YYDKDF (reference sequence). Trimming left V 3 bases short and J 1 base short, with 8 bases between. This CDR3 comprises 14 residues. DNA for the CDR3: TGTGCCACCAGCAGGGGGAGTGGCACAGATACGCAGTATTTT. It translates to CATSRGSGTDTQYF. Full variable domain (rest looked up from reference TRBV15 and TRBJ2-3): DAMVIQNPRYQVTQFGKPVTLSCSQTLNHNVMYWYQQKSSQAPKLLFHYYDKDFNNEADTPDNFQSRRPNTSFCFLDIRSPGLGDTAMYLCATSRGSGTDTQYFGPGTRLTVL.

J is TRBJ1-3 and V is TRBV2, with D hard to call. Per germline, CDR1 SNHLY and CDR2 FYNNEI. Trimming removed 3 bases from V and 3 bases from J, with 3 bases in between. The CDR3 consists of 12 residues. The CDR3 DNA reads as TGTGCCAGCAGTGAGTTTGGAAACACCATATATTTT. Translating it yields CASSEFGNTIYF.